The 2 T cell receptor beta chains below were found in one sample sequenced in a study of early T cells in non-severe SARS-CoV-2 infection. TCRdb recomputed calls from the 5' RACE reads with MiXCR, one row per CDR3 protein. Among 25,000 to 35,000 distinct CDR3 sequences, 2.9% were seen once, and the ten largest hold roughly 0.7%. Sequenced input: whole blood. These receptors came from an adult who was a healthcare worker with PCR-confirmed SARS-CoV-2 infection or an uninfected control (not recorded which).

This clonotype was seen ten or more times. The gene calls are TRBV5-1 and TRBJ1-2, with 7 bases that match TRBD1. J lost 6 bases, V lost 4 bases, and 6 bases had no gene match. Per germline, CDR1 SGHRS and CDR2 YFSETQ. The CDR3 is made up of 13 amino acids. In nucleotides, the CDR3 is TGCGCCAGCAGCCTAGACAGGGTAGATGGCTACACCTTC. It codes for CASSLDRVDGYTF.

The rearrangement uses TRBV7-3 and TRBJ1-6; no definite D call. Germline V gene lookup returns CDR1 SGHTA and CDR2 FQGTGA. V lost 4 bases to trimming and J lost 7 bases, with 5 bases between them. This CDR3 has 12 residues. The chain's CDR3 is CASSSGNSPLHF. The CDR3 bases are TGTGCCAGCAGCTCCGGAAATTCACCCCTCCACTTT.